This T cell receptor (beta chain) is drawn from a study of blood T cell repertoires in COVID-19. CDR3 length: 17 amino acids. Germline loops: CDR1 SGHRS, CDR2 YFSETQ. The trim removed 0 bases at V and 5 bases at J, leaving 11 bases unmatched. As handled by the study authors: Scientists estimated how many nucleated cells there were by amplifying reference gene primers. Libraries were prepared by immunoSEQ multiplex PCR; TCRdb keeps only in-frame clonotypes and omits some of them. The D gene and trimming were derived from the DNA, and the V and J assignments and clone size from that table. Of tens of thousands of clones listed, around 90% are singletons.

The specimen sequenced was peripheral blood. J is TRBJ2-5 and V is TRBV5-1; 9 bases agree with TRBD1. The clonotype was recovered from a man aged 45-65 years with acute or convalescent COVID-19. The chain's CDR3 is CASSLGASGQGFETQYF. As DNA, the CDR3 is TGCGCCAGCAGCTTGGGGGCATCCGGACAGGGGTTCGAGACCCAGTACTTC.